Listed below are T cell receptor beta chains from one sample, sequenced in a study of T-cell reconstitution after alpha-beta-depleted transplantation in children. Each CDR3 protein gets one entry after TCRdb re-called the PCR reads with MiXCR. In the table there are 500,000 to 600,000 distinct CDR3 sequences, roughly 27% of which are singletons. The sample was PBMCs, taken before TCRalphabeta/CD19-depleted stem cell transplant. These TCRs come from a boy younger than two with Wiskott-Aldrich syndrome, due to receive a stem cell transplant. Both conserved end residues are part of each CDR3. The D gene is left open where the match is weak. The size field is filled for only some rows; it gives once, few, many or a size class.

j_call v_call clone_size d_call cdr3_aa cdr3_nt
TRBJ2-3 TRBV27 NA TRBD2 CASCWGGSDTQYF TGTGCCAGCTGCTGGGGGGGGTCCGATACGCAGTATTTT
TRBJ2-5 TRBV6-1 NA NA CASSEWAQKETQYF TGTGCCAGCAGTGAATGGGCCCAAAAAGAGACCCAGTACTTC
TRBJ1-1 TRBV2 NA NA CASSVTGSNTEAFF TGTGCCAGCAGTGTTACAGGCTCGAACACTGAAGCTTTCTTT
TRBJ2-1 TRBV5-8 NA TRBD2 CASSLALAGDTNEQFF TGTGCCAGCAGCCTGGCACTAGCGGGAGATACCAATGAGCAGTTCTTC
TRBJ1-1 TRBV4-1 few TRBD1 CASSQDRGRDTEAFF TGCGCCAGCAGCCAAGACAGGGGGCGGGACACTGAAGCTTTCTTT
TRBJ2-7 TRBV6-5 NA NA CASSYSPGSYEQYF TGTGCCAGCAGTTACTCCCCAGGATCCTACGAGCAGTACTTC
TRBJ2-1 TRBV12-3/TRBV12-4 few TRBD1 CASSLPPGQGIYNEQFF TGTGCCAGCAGTTTACCTCCGGGACAGGGTATCTACAATGAGCAGTTCTTC
TRBJ2-1 TRBV15 NA NA CATSMTPLGYYNEQFF TGTGCCACCAGCATGACACCCCTGGGCTATTACAATGAGCAGTTCTTC
TRBJ2-2 TRBV10-3 NA NA CAITPSNTGELFF TGTGCCATCACCCCATCGAACACCGGGGAGCTGTTTTTT
TRBJ2-7 TRBV20-1 NA NA CSARGESGGNYEQYF TGCAGTGCTAGAGGGGAATCAGGAGGGAACTACGAGCAGTACTTC
TRBJ2-3 TRBV7-3 few NA CASSFALGTDTQYF TGTGCCAGCAGCTTCGCACTGGGCACAGATACGCAGTATTTT
TRBJ2-7 TRBV20-1 NA TRBD2 CSANPSGTTYEQYF TGCAGTGCTAACCCTAGCGGGACTACCTACGAGCAGTACTTC
TRBJ2-7 TRBV2 NA NA CASSEGGRGEQYF TGTGCCAGCAGTGAAGGGGGGCGCGGCGAGCAGTACTTC
TRBJ1-1 TRBV7-9 few NA CASRVGAGTMNTEAFF TGTGCCAGCAGGGTAGGGGCCGGGACCATGAACACTGAAGCTTTCTTT
TRBJ2-1 TRBV20-1 many TRBD1 CSARDVQGASNEQFF TGCAGTGCTAGAGACGTACAGGGGGCAAGCAATGAGCAGTTCTTC
TRBJ2-1 TRBV5-1 few NA CASSSTDGAYNEQFF TGCGCCAGCAGCTCGACGGACGGAGCCTACAATGAGCAGTTCTTC
TRBJ2-3 TRBV2 NA NA CASRDGRRVDTQYF TGTGCCAGCAGGGACGGACGTAGGGTGGATACGCAGTATTTT
TRBJ1-1 TRBV4-2 NA NA CASSPQGSDTEAFF TGTGCCAGCAGCCCCCAGGGTTCGGACACTGAAGCTTTCTTT
TRBJ1-1 TRBV19 NA NA CASRARDLNTEAFF TGTGCCAGTAGGGCCCGTGACCTGAACACTGAAGCTTTCTTT
TRBJ2-2 TRBV15 NA NA CATSRDQGLLNTGELSF TGTGCCACCAGCAGAGATCAGGGACTCCTGAACACCGGGGAGCTGTCTTTT
TRBJ2-3 TRBV5-1 NA NA CASSLVGTGSTDTQYF TGCGCCAGCAGCTTGGTCGGGACGGGGAGCACAGATACGCAGTATTTT
TRBJ2-1 TRBV5-1 NA NA CASSPAPSAGYNEQFF TGCGCCAGCAGCCCGGCCCCTAGCGCGGGCTACAATGAGCAGTTCTTC
TRBJ2-3 TRBV9 few NA CASSVDADTQYF TGTGCCAGCAGCGTAGATGCAGATACGCAGTATTTT
TRBJ2-2 TRBV12-3/TRBV12-4 once TRBD2 CASSWGLAGRTGELFF TGTGCCAGCAGTTGGGGACTAGCGGGACGAACCGGGGAGCTGTTTTTT
TRBJ2-3 TRBV5-4 NA TRBD2 CASSTVAGASTDTQYF TGTGCCAGCAGCACCGTAGCGGGAGCTAGCACAGATACGCAGTATTTT
TRBJ2-7 TRBV24-1 few TRBD1 CATSDPTTGYEQYF TGTGCCACCAGTGACCCGACGACAGGGTACGAGCAGTACTTC
TRBJ2-1 TRBV11-1 few TRBD2 CASSAQAGLAEYNEQFF TGTGCCAGCAGCGCCCAGGCGGGACTAGCGGAATACAATGAGCAGTTCTTC
TRBJ2-1 TRBV6-2/TRBV6-3 NA TRBD2 CATSSGRYNEQFF TGTGCCACCTCTAGCGGGAGGTACAATGAGCAGTTCTTC
TRBJ1-3 TRBV5-1 few TRBD1 CASSLATGVGNTIYF TGCGCCAGCAGCTTGGCGACAGGGGTTGGAAACACCATATATTTT
TRBJ2-7 TRBV13 few TRBD2 CASSFGTSGRDHEQYF TGTGCCAGCAGCTTCGGGACTAGCGGGAGGGACCACGAGCAGTACTTC
TRBJ2-7 TRBV15 few NA CATSRAASYEQYF TGTGCCACCAGCAGAGCGGCCTCCTACGAGCAGTACTTC
TRBJ1-2 TRBV4-1 NA NA CASSQDGTLANYGYTF TGCGCCAGCAGCCAAGATGGAACATTAGCTAACTATGGCTACACCTTC
TRBJ1-2 TRBV20-1 once NA CSARGGVGGYTF TGCAGTGCTAGAGGAGGGGTAGGTGGCTACACCTTC
TRBJ2-6 TRBV5-1 NA NA CASSLGGGPSSGANVLTF TGCGCCAGCAGCTTGGGCGGCGGGCCATCCTCTGGGGCCAACGTCCTGACTTTC
TRBJ2-3 TRBV5-1 NA TRBD2 CASRRVAGGDTQYF TGCGCCAGCAGGAGGGTAGCGGGAGGGGATACGCAGTATTTT
TRBJ1-5 TRBV6-5 NA TRBD1 CASSYGQGANQPQHF TGTGCCAGCAGTTACGGGCAGGGGGCGAATCAGCCCCAGCATTTT
TRBJ2-2 TRBV12-3/TRBV12-4 many NA CASSLLGGTGELFF TGTGCCAGCAGCTTGTTGGGGGGCACCGGGGAGCTGTTTTTT
TRBJ1-3 TRBV7-9 NA NA CASSLVRRSSGNTIYF TGTGCCAGCAGCTTAGTAAGGCGGTCCTCTGGAAACACCATATATTTT
TRBJ2-6 TRBV27 NA NA CASGPGLAPKGGANVLTF TGTGCCAGCGGGCCTGGGCTAGCCCCCAAAGGTGGGGCCAACGTCCTGACTTTC
TRBJ2-7 TRBV4-1 once NA CASSQDKWEVNRGPYEQYF TGCGCCAGCAGCCAAGACAAGTGGGAGGTCAACAGGGGACCCTACGAGCAGTACTTC
TRBJ2-3 TRBV5-1 many TRBD2 CASSLAREDTQYF TGCGCCAGCAGCTTGGCGCGGGAGGATACGCAGTATTTT